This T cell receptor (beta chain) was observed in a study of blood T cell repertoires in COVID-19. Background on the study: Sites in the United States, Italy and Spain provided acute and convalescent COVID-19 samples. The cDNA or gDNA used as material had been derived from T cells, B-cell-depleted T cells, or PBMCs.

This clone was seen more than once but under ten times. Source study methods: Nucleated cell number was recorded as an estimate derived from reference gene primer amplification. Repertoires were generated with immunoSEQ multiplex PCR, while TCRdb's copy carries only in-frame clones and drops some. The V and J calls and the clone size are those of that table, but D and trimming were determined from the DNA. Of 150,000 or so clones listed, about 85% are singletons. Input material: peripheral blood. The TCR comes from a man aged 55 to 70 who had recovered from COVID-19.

CDR3 in amino acids: CASSWRGQLGHNTEAFF. The CDR3 DNA reads as TGTGCCAGTAGTTGGAGGGGACAGTTAGGACATAACACTGAAGCTTTCTTT. The genes are TRBV19 and TRBJ1-1; TRBD1 matches 7 bases. V lost 5 bases and J lost 2; bases outside the gene matches: 14. The CDR3 has 17 amino acids. CDR1 LNHDA and CDR2 SQIVND come from the germline V gene (reference sequence).